This is a list of T cell receptor beta chains from one sample in a study of blood T cell repertoires in COVID-19. Method: immunoSEQ multiplex PCR; TCRdb's copy keeps in-frame clones and lacks some. The profile shows about 190,000 clones, 86% of them singletons. The sequencing input was PBMCs or T cells enriched from blood (not recorded which). All receptors come from a young woman who had recovered from COVID-19. Each CDR3 is given without its conserved first and last residue. A D gene is named only where the DNA matches it firmly.

>TRBD2|TRBV28
ASSFNIGTSGTWF
>TRBD2|TRBV6-5
ASRGWTSGYNEQF
>-|TRBV18
ASSPVTGKWDEQY
>TRBD1|TRBV10-2
ASSPIGTENEKLF
>TRBD2|TRBV9
ASSVGVAGGAQY
>-|TRBV7-3
ASSLNGGANTEAF
>-|TRBV6-5
ASRSRSQVLYEQY
>-|TRBV7-9
ASSLAVSGRKLF
>TRBD1|TRBV19
ASSLQGVYNEQF
>TRBD2|TRBV5-1
ASSLEGLAGRHGFSYNEQF
>-|TRBV4-1
ASSHIRLTDTQY
>-|TRBV28
ASSRSGRGGGQPQH
>-|TRBV11-2
ASSLSQTRGY
>TRBD2|TRBV5-4
ASSLPGLADNEQF
>-|TRBV7-9
ASSLDAPSSGNTIY
>-|TRBV3-1/TRBV3-2
ASSQLLRYQETQY
>TRBD1|TRBV5-1
ASSPTDRGYGNTIY
>TRBD2|TRBV24-1
ATSDMGGAGELF